Each of the 3 T cell receptor beta chains below was sequenced from the same sample in a study of T cell repertoires in ileal Crohn's disease. The data were produced by immunoSEQ multiplex PCR, yet TCRdb's version contains in-frame clones alone and is incomplete. The sample has 5,700 or so clones, approximately 78% seen once. The specimen was ileal tissue. The receptors stem from an adult with Crohn's disease.

This chain joins TRBV15 and TRBJ2-1, with D possibly being TRBD2 (5 bases). CDR1 is LNHNV and CDR2 is YYDKDF in the germline V gene (reference sequence). Trimming shortened V by 3 bases and J by 4 bases, and 16 bases separated the two germline ends. The CDR3 consists of 16 residues. The CDR3 bases are TGTGCCACCAGCAGTCCCGGGGTAGCACCTTACAATGAGCAGTTCTTC. Translating it yields CATSSPGVAPYNEQFF.

This clone is labeled large. V usage is TRBV2 and J usage is TRBJ1-2; D is perhaps TRBD1 (6 bases). The ends were cut back, 6 bases at V and 8 bases at J, with 19 bases in the middle. CDR1 is SNHLY, CDR2 FYNNEI, per germline. The CDR3 has 14 amino acids. The CDR3 bases are TGTGCCAGCAGGGGGGCACAGTTAGGAGGGGGCTACACCTTC. Translation: CASRGAQLGGGYTF.

V gene TRBV5-1 combines with J gene TRBJ1-4, with no clear D. Germline loops: CDR1 SGHRS, CDR2 YFSETQ. Trimming took off 2 bases at V and 10 bases at J, with 15 bases between the two ends. The CDR3 sequence is 14 residues long. The CDR3 protein is CASSLPTQTRKLFF. The CDR3 nucleotides read TGCGCCAGCAGCTTACCGACGCAGACTCGAAAACTGTTTTTT. The full variable domain, completed using reference TRBV5-1 and TRBJ1-4, is KAGVTQTPRYLIKTRGQQVTLSCSPISGHRSVSWYQQTPGQGLQFLFEYFSETQRNKGNFPGRFSGRQFSNSRSEMNVSTLELGDSALYLCASSLPTQTRKLFFGSGTQLSVL.